The present T cell receptor beta chain was sequenced within a study of molecular identifiers for immune sequencing clone quantification. TCRdb recomputed calls from the PCR reads with MiXCR, one row per CDR3 protein. This sample has 6,000 to 9,500 distinct CDR3 sequences; 35% occur once, and the top ten carry about 6.7%. In its sample, this clonotype ranks as hyperexpanded. This CDR3 is 17 amino acids long. Germline CDR1 SGHRS, CDR2 YFSETQ. The J segment lost 0 bases and the V segment lost 3 bases, leaving 10 bases of the junction unmatched. The material sequenced was naive CD8+ T cells from blood, with Jurkat cell RNA spiked in. The subset here: FACS-sorted CD8+CD4-CCR7+CD45RA+ naive T cells. The receptor was isolated from a human donor in good health. Some libraries in this study had Jurkat cell RNA spiked in. This chain links TRBV5-1 with TRBJ2-7; TRBD1 matches at 9 bases. The CDR3 sequence: CASSWTSGQGYSYEQYF. CDR3 in DNA: TGCGCCAGCAGCTGGACCTCCGGACAGGGGTACTCCTACGAGCAGTACTTC.